These 9 T cell receptor beta chains came from one sample sequenced in a study of control samples from healthy donors and cancer patients. Clones were sequenced by immunoSEQ multiplex PCR, and TCRdb holds only the in-frame ones, with some missing. The sample consists of roughly 120,000 clones, roughly 94% of them appearing once. Sequencing was carried out using blood. All receptors derive from a young man in good health.

This clone was detected once. V usage is TRBV6-2 or TRBV6-3 and J usage is TRBJ1-5, with D uncertain. The V end was cut by 2 bases, the J end by 5 bases, with 10 bases between. Germline CDR1 and CDR2: MNHEY and SVGEGT. The CDR3 loop spans 14 amino acids. The CDR3 spells CASSYIEQYQPQHF. CDR3 DNA sequence: TGTGCCAGCAGTTACATCGAGCAGTATCAGCCCCAGCATTTT.

J is TRBJ1-4 and V is TRBV4-3, with D unclear. Per the germline V gene, CDR1 is LGHNA and CDR2 is YSLEER. The ends were cut back, 0 bases at V and 0 bases at J, with 17 bases in the middle. CDR3 length: 19 amino acids. CDR3 nucleotide sequence: TGCGCCAGCAGCCAAGATTATTCCCGCGGTTCAGCAACTAATGAAAAACTGTTTTTT. This gives the protein CASSQDYSRGSATNEKLFF.

This clone has only one observation. The rearrangement joins TRBV3-1 (or the pseudogene TRBV3-2) to TRBJ2-1, with TRBD1 matching 7 bases. J gave up 0 bases and V 0 bases, and 5 bases lay outside the gene matches. Germline CDR1 reads LGHDT; CDR2 reads YNNKEL (reference sequence). The CDR3 has 17 residues. CDR3 sequence (DNA): TGTGCCAGCAGCCAAGAACAGGGGTACCGCTCCTACAATGAGCAGTTCTTC. Translation: CASSQEQGYRSYNEQFF.

The rearrangement links TRBV28 to TRBJ1-4; 8 nucleotides line up with TRBD1. The CDR3 extends over 17 amino acids. V gave up 6 bases and J gave up 4 bases; unmatched junction bases: 13. Germline-derived CDR1 and CDR2 are MDHEN and SYDVKM. This CDR3 is CASRDRGRLLSNEKLFF. DNA of the CDR3: TGTGCCAGCAGAGACAGGGGCCGGCTCTTGAGTAATGAAAAACTGTTTTTT.

The chain is built from TRBV5-5 and TRBJ2-1, with D perhaps matching TRBD1 or TRBD2 (5 bases each). The CDR3 spans 15 residues. Germline-derived CDR1 and CDR2 are SGHKS and YYEKEE (reference sequence). Trimming removed 0 bases at V and 3 bases at J, with 10 bases between. CDR3 protein: CASSLAGPNYNEQFF. CDR3 nucleotide sequence: TGTGCCAGCAGCTTGGCGGGGCCCAACTACAATGAGCAGTTCTTC. Supplemented by reference TRBV5-5 and TRBJ2-1, the full variable domain reads DAGVTQSPTHLIKTRGQQVTLRCSPISGHKSVSWYQQVLGQGPQFIFQYYEKEERGRGNFPDRFSARQFPNYSSELNVNALLLGDSALYLCASSLAGPNYNEQFFGPGTRLTVL.

CDR3 region: CASSLWGTTEAFF. The DNA for the CDR3 is TGTGCCAGCAGCTTGTGGGGGACCACTGAAGCTTTCTTT. The J gene is TRBJ1-1, the V gene TRBV5-4, with D possibly being TRBD1 (5 bases). Looked up from germline, CDR1 is SGHNT and CDR2 is YYREEE (reference sequence). V was shortened by 1 base and J by 4 bases, with 8 bases between the two germline ends. This CDR3 is built from 13 residues.

The chain uses TRBV18 and TRBJ1-1, with 9 bases matching TRBD1. Germline CDR1 and CDR2: KGHSH and LQKENI. The trim removed 5 bases at V and 8 bases at J, leaving 6 bases unmatched. CDR3 length equals 13 residues. The CDR3 coding sequence is TGTGCCAGCTCAGCTGGGACAGGGTGGGAAGCTTTCTTT. Its translation: CASSAGTGWEAFF.

This chain links TRBV6-6 with TRBJ1-5; D uncertain. Trimming removed 7 bases at V and 0 bases at J, with 13 bases between. Germline V CDR1 and CDR2: MNHNY, SVGAGI (reference sequence). The CDR3 length is 15 residues. The CDR3 nucleotides are TGTGCCAGCACCCGGGTAGAATATAGCAATCAGCCCCAGCATTTT. Its protein product is CASTRVEYSNQPQHF.

This clone has more than one count but fewer than ten. The chain has TRBV6-2 or TRBV6-3 and TRBJ1-1; D call uncertain. Germline V gene data show CDR1 as MNHEY and CDR2 as SVGEGT. V lost 5 bases, J lost 3 bases, and 13 bases lay in between. There are 14 residues in the CDR3. The CDR3 reads CASSLVGGDTEAFF. CDR3 nucleotides: TGTGCCAGCAGTCTCGTGGGAGGAGACACTGAAGCTTTCTTT.